This note documents a single TCR beta chain sequence. Its antigen is currently unknown. The entry originates in a study of T cell repertoires in cytomegalovirus infection. Looking at the study overall: Based on public TCR beta signatures, there were indications of CMV infection and of a matching HLA type.

Study conclusions and caveats: The ex vivo response showed dominance by HLA-C-restricted CMV-specific TCR beta clonotypes. Carriers of CMV and the relevant HLA type were discriminated by public TCR beta frequency.

TCRdb used MiXCR to reprocess the reads, holding one entry per CDR3 protein. The sample has 310,000 or so distinct CDR3 sequences, roughly 15% seen once. V gave up 8 bases and J gave up 5 bases; unmatched junction bases: 16. CDR1 MDHEN and CDR2 SYDVKM come from the germline V gene. The CDR3 has 17 residues. The TCR sequence derives from a human donor in good health (CMV status not recorded). Some clones in this sample may be carry-over from other donors' samples. Input material: PBMCs. The gene calls are TRBV28 and TRBJ2-1; 9 nucleotides align to TRBD2. Here the CDR3 reads CASFYGWGGGANNEQFF. CDR3 nucleotide sequence: TGTGCCAGCTTCTACGGGTGGGGCGGGGGGGCCAACAATGAGCAGTTCTTC. The whole variable domain, remainder taken from reference TRBV28 and TRBJ2-1, is DVKVTQSSRYLVKRTGEKVFLECVQDMDHENMFWYRQDPGLGLRLIYFSYDVKMKEKGDIPEGYSVSREKKERFSLILESASTNQTSMYLCASFYGWGGGANNEQFFGPGTRLTVL.